A single sample is the source of the 26 T cell receptor beta chains below, sequenced in a study of blood T cell repertoires in COVID-19 (dated by TCRdb to the early 2020s). Libraries came from the immunoSEQ multiplex PCR assay. In its TCRdb copy, this immuneACCESS table keeps in-frame sequences only and misses some clones. Where compared with another copy, unresolved V genes explain less than half of these, and the others have no known cause. For this sample the table gives approximately 200,000 clones, of which roughly 80% were detected only once. Roughly 10% of the sample lies in the top ten. Source material: peripheral blood. The receptor set was obtained from a woman older than 75 with acute or convalescent COVID-19.

The gene calls are TRBV30 and TRBJ1-1; TRBD1 aligns across 8 bases. With V trimmed by 1 base and J by 7 bases, 5 bases remained unmatched. CDR1 and CDR2 from the germline V gene are GTSNPN and SVGIG (reference sequence). CDR3 size: 13 residues. This CDR3 reads CAWSGQGAGEAFF. As DNA, the CDR3 is TGTGCCTGGAGTGGGCAGGGGGCAGGTGAAGCTTTCTTT.

The chain links TRBV7-3 to TRBJ2-7; D is possibly TRBD2 (5 bases). This CDR3 spans 14 amino acids. In germline, CDR1 is SGHTA, CDR2 FQGTGA. Between the trimmed V and J ends, which lost 4 bases and 2 bases, there was a span of 12 bases. DNA of the CDR3: TGTGCCAGCAGCTCCTCGGGTAGCGCCTACGAGCAGTACTTC. As protein: CASSSSGSAYEQYF. Drawing the rest from reference TRBV7-3 and TRBJ2-7, the complete variable domain is GAGVSQTPSNKVTEKGKYVELRCDPISGHTALYWYRQSLGQGPEFLIYFQGTGAADDSGLPNDRFFAVRPEGSVSTLKIQRTERGDSAVYLCASSSSGSAYEQYFGPGTRLTVT.

The J gene is TRBJ2-2, the V gene TRBV6-2 or TRBV6-3, with TRBD2 identical over 12 bases. The germline CDR1 and CDR2 sequences are MNHEY and SVGEGT. The ends lost 2 bases at V and 6 bases at J; junction bases unmatched: 10. The CDR3 has 18 amino acids. CDR3 nucleotides: TGTGCCAGCAGTTACACTACCAGACTAGCGGGAGACTCCGGGGAGCTGTTTTTT. As protein: CASSYTTRLAGDSGELFF.

In the case of this clone: The same CDR3 arises from other DNA sequences in this sample as well. The J gene is TRBJ1-1, the V gene TRBV27; unclear D gene. CDR3 length: 13 amino acids. Between the trimmed V and J ends, which lost 3 bases and 1 base, there was a span of 6 bases. The germline CDR1 and CDR2 sequences are MNHEY and SMNVEV (reference sequence). For the CDR3, the DNA is TGTGCCAGCAGTTTTACTGGGAACACTGAAGCTTTCTTT. Amino acids: CASSFTGNTEAFF.

V gene TRBV24-1 combines with J gene TRBJ2-1, with 11 bases aligning to TRBD1. The trim removed 3 bases at V and 10 bases at J, leaving 10 bases unmatched. Germline CDR1 is KGHDR and CDR2 is SFDVKD. The CDR3 spans 16 residues. CDR3 sequence (DNA): TGTGCCACCAGTGATCTCCCGGGACAGGGGGAAAAGGAGCAGTTCTTC. Protein product: CATSDLPGQGEKEQFF.

The chain uses TRBV9 and TRBJ1-1, with unresolved D. Trimming left V 5 bases short and J 3 bases short, with 17 bases between. Per germline, CDR1 SGDLS and CDR2 YYNGEE. This CDR3 is built from 15 residues. Here the CDR3 reads CASSPDGRADTEAFF. Here the CDR3 DNA reads TGTGCCAGCAGTCCAGACGGGAGGGCGGACACTGAAGCTTTCTTT.

The chain uses TRBV10-3 and TRBJ1-1, with 10 bases matching TRBD1. The CDR3 spans 17 residues. The ends lost 3 bases at V and 1 base at J; junction bases unmatched: 8. Germline CDR1 is ENHRY and CDR2 is SYGVKD. This chain's CDR3 is CAISDSGQGFTNTEAFF. CDR3 sequence (DNA): TGTGCCATCAGTGATTCGGGACAGGGGTTTACGAACACTGAAGCTTTCTTT.

The gene calls are TRBV7-2 and TRBJ2-1; TRBD2 matches at 15 bases. Germline V gene sequence: CDR1 SGHTA, CDR2 FQGNSA. The V segment lost 5 bases and the J segment 4 bases; nucleotides outside the gene matches: 6. This CDR3 is built from 17 residues. CDR3 nucleotides: TGTGCCAGCAGCGGAAGGACTAGCGGGGGGGCATACAATGAGCAGTTCTTC. The encoded protein is CASSGRTSGGAYNEQFF.

The chain is built from TRBV7-9 and TRBJ1-2, with TRBD1 as a possible D gene (6 bases). This CDR3 spans 13 amino acids. V was clipped by 4 bases and J by 6 bases, with 12 bases between them. Germline V gene data show CDR1 as SEHNR and CDR2 as FQNEAQ (reference sequence). CDR3: CASSYQGNHGYTF. In nucleotides, the CDR3 is TGTGCCAGCAGCTATCAGGGGAACCATGGCTACACCTTC.

This clone has more than one count but fewer than ten. The chain joins TRBV9 to TRBJ2-7; a possible D gene is TRBD1 (8 bases). Germline V lookup: CDR1 SGDLS, CDR2 YYNGEE. The V and J ends lost 3 bases and 3 bases respectively, with 19 bases between them. This CDR3 spans 16 amino acids. Here the CDR3 DNA reads TGTGCCAGCAGCGCACAGGGGGGGATAAACGGCTACGAGCAGTACTTC. This codes for CASSAQGGINGYEQYF.

The V call is TRBV6-2 or TRBV6-3, the J call TRBJ2-1; D might be TRBD2 (5 bases). Germline V gene sequence: CDR1 MNHEY, CDR2 SVGEGT. Trimming removed 2 bases from V and 10 bases from J, with 12 bases in between. CDR3 length: 13 amino acids. This CDR3 is CASSYIPGGEQFF. CDR3 DNA: TGTGCCAGCAGTTACATACCTGGCGGGGAGCAGTTCTTC.

The chain joins TRBV29-1 to TRBJ1-1, with D perhaps matching TRBD1 (6 bases). Germline-derived CDR1 and CDR2 are SQVTM and ANQGSEA. V lost 5 bases, J lost 1 base, and 14 bases lay in between. This CDR3 has 14 residues. This CDR3 is CSVKPTGTNTEAFF. The CDR3 bases are TGCAGCGTTAAGCCTACAGGGACGAACACTGAAGCTTTCTTT.

V and J are TRBV6-5 and TRBJ2-7; maybe TRBD2 (6 bases). Germline-derived CDR1 and CDR2 are MNHEY and SVGAGI. The length of the CDR3 is 15 residues. V gave up 0 bases and J gave up 2 bases, with 11 bases separating them. The CDR3 loop is CASSYSRDFTYEQYF. The CDR3 nucleotides read TGTGCCAGCAGTTACTCCCGGGACTTCACCTACGAGCAGTACTTC.

The CDR3 nucleotides are TGTGCCAGTAGTATAGGAGGACAGCTGAACACTGAAGCTTTCTTT. This gives the protein CASSIGGQLNTEAFF. The chain has TRBV19 and TRBJ1-1, with D perhaps TRBD1 (6 bases). This CDR3 is built from 15 residues. V gave up 1 base and J gave up 0 bases, with 9 bases separating them. The germline V gene encodes CDR1 LNHDA and CDR2 SQIVND (reference sequence).

The V and J genes are TRBV19 and TRBJ1-1, with D unclear. The CDR3 has 16 residues. CDR1 and CDR2 from the germline V gene are LNHDA and SQIVND (reference sequence). Trimming took off 4 bases at V and 0 bases at J, with 15 bases between the two ends. DNA for the CDR3: TGTGCCAGTAGTACCCCGGGAGCTTCCATGAACACTGAAGCTTTCTTT. Encoded protein: CASSTPGASMNTEAFF. The full variable domain, with the rest looked up from reference TRBV19 and TRBJ1-1, is DGGITQSPKYLFRKEGQNVTLSCEQNLNHDAMYWYRQDPGQGLRLIYYSQIVNDFQKGDIAEGYSVSREKKESFPLTVTSAQKNPTAFYLCASSTPGASMNTEAFFGQGTRLTVV.

The genes are TRBV12-3 or TRBV12-4 and TRBJ2-4; D not certain. Deletions cut 5 bases from V and 0 bases from J, with 5 bases between. This CDR3 has 13 amino acids. Here the CDR3 DNA reads TGTGCCAGCAGTAGCATAGCCAAAAACATTCAGTACTTC. This translates into CASSSIAKNIQYF.

Note on this clone: In the same sample, other DNA sequences code for this CDR3. V and J are TRBV19 and TRBJ1-4; D may be TRBD1 (5 bases). Deletions cut 6 bases from V and 0 bases from J, with 8 bases between. This CDR3 comprises 14 residues. In germline, CDR1 is LNHDA, CDR2 SQIVND (reference sequence). The CDR3 is CASSDRATNEKLFF. The CDR3 DNA reads TGTGCCAGTAGCGACAGAGCAACTAATGAAAAACTGTTTTTT.

This clone was observed a few times. The chain couples TRBV5-1 to TRBJ2-7, with 7 bases aligning to TRBD1. CDR1 SGHRS and CDR2 YFSETQ come from the germline V gene. V lost 6 bases, J lost 2 bases, and 11 bases stayed unmatched. The CDR3 is 15 amino acids. The CDR3 region is CASTRDDRVTYEQYF. As DNA, the CDR3 is TGCGCCAGCACCCGCGACGACAGGGTAACCTACGAGCAGTACTTC.

The CDR3 sequence: CASSQGYVRGGPDNEQFF. CDR3 nucleotide sequence: TGTGCCAGCAGCCAAGGGTACGTACGCGGGGGGCCTGACAATGAGCAGTTCTTC. The chain links TRBV3-1 (or the pseudogene TRBV3-2) to TRBJ2-1, with TRBD2 matching over 8 bases. Germline V CDR1 and CDR2: LGHDT, YNNKEL (reference sequence). The V segment lost 1 base and the J segment 5 bases; nucleotides outside the gene matches: 13. The CDR3 loop spans 18 amino acids.

This rearrangement joins TRBV6-6 to TRBJ1-6; unclear D gene. The CDR3 spans 13 residues. Germline CDR1 and CDR2: MNHNY and SVGAGI (reference sequence). V was pared by 7 bases and J by 10 bases, with 14 bases between. The CDR3 DNA reads as TGTGCCAGCAACAACGCAATAAGATCACCCCTCCACTTT. This sequence encodes CASNNAIRSPLHF.

This chain links TRBV3-1 (or the pseudogene TRBV3-2) with TRBJ2-3, with D perhaps matching TRBD2 (6 bases). The CDR3 covers 15 residues. The germline gives CDR1 LGHDT, CDR2 YNNKEL (reference sequence). Trimming took 0 bases from V and 1 from J, leaving 8 bases between them. The CDR3 loop reads CASSQETRGTDTQYF. In DNA, the CDR3 is TGTGCCAGCAGCCAAGAGACTAGGGGCACAGATACGCAGTATTTT.

Notes on this clone: The same CDR3 can be traced to other DNA sequences in this sample. CDR3 residues: CASSPGQGFNEQFF. CDR3 sequence (DNA): TGTGCCAGCTCACCGGGACAGGGGTTCAATGAGCAGTTCTTC. The chain employs TRBV18 and TRBJ2-1, with 10 bases that match TRBD1. The CDR3 runs 14 residues. After removal of 3 bases from V and 6 bases from J, the junction contained 2 bases not matched to a gene. In germline, CDR1 is KGHSH, CDR2 LQKENI.

The chain carries TRBV10-3 and TRBJ2-7; D perhaps matches TRBD2 (7 bases). Trimming took off 10 bases at V and 2 bases at J, with 24 bases between the two ends. Germline V gene data show CDR1 as ENHRY and CDR2 as SYGVKD. CDR3 length: 16 residues. CDR3 sequence: CATLKGGDRLTYEQYF. The DNA for the CDR3 is TGTGCCACCCTAAAAGGGGGGGACCGTTTAACCTACGAGCAGTACTTC.

V usage is TRBV4-2 and J usage is TRBJ2-5, with 12 nucleotides matching TRBD2. Losses at the gene ends were 4 bases for V and 4 bases for J; bases not matched to a gene: 7. CDR3 length: 16 residues. Germline CDR1 and CDR2: LGHNA and YNFKEQ. Here the CDR3 reads CASSRRTSGEGETQYF. The DNA for the CDR3 is TGTGCCAGCAGCCGGAGGACTAGCGGGGAGGGAGAGACCCAGTACTTC.

This clone was counted a few times. The V and J genes are TRBV19 and TRBJ2-1; 15 positions agree with TRBD2. The length of the CDR3 is 21 residues. Trimming removed 5 bases from V and 6 bases from J; junction bases left unmatched: 20. The germline V gene encodes CDR1 LNHDA and CDR2 SQIVND (reference sequence). CDR3 amino acids: CASSSPGLAGGPIGSGNEQFF. CDR3 nucleotide sequence: TGTGCCAGTAGTTCCCCTGGACTAGCGGGGGGGCCTATTGGATCAGGCAATGAGCAGTTCTTC.

This clone was seen only once. The chain links TRBV24-1 to TRBJ2-5, with 9 bases matching TRBD1. CDR3 length: 20 residues. Germline CDR1 reads KGHDR; CDR2 reads SFDVKD. V shed 3 bases and J 1 base; nucleotides not matched to a gene: 17. The CDR3 reads CATSDMGFLGQGLFQETQYF. The CDR3 nucleotides are TGTGCCACCAGTGATATGGGATTTTTGGGACAGGGCCTTTTCCAAGAGACCCAGTACTTC.